The 8 T cell receptor beta chains below come from one sample, sequenced in a study of cytomegalovirus exposure and HLA in healthy donors. Both 60 Vbeta primers and 13 Jbeta primers went into the PCR. Libraries were prepared by immunoSEQ multiplex PCR; TCRdb keeps only in-frame clonotypes and omits some of them. The sample contains about 99,000 clones, roughly 75% of which appear only once. Sequences were obtained from PBMCs. These receptors all stem from a woman aged 40 to 50 in good health and CMV-seronegative.

The chain has TRBV27 and TRBJ2-5, with 7 positions matching TRBD2. The DNA end is more similar to TRBJ2-7, so the J call may be wrong. The CDR3 length is 14 residues. Looked up from germline, CDR1 is MNHEY and CDR2 is SMNVEV (reference sequence). CDR3 amino acids: CASSAGLVSYEQYF. The CDR3 DNA sequence: TGTGCCAGCAGTGCCGGACTAGTCTCCTACGAGCAGTACTTC.

The chain carries TRBV5-1 and TRBJ2-1; the match to TRBD2 covers 8 bases. The trim removed 5 bases at V and 9 bases at J, leaving 19 bases unmatched. Germline-derived CDR1 and CDR2 are SGHRS and YFSETQ. The CDR3 contains 17 residues. CDR3 protein: CASRQRAGDRVRSEQFF. The CDR3 DNA reads as TGCGCCAGCAGGCAGCGAGCGGGAGATCGGGTGCGCAGTGAGCAGTTCTTC.

The CDR3 coding sequence is TGTGCCAGCAGCTTGACTAGCGGGAGTCGGGATGAGCAGTTCTTC. Its protein product is CASSLTSGSRDEQFF. J is TRBJ2-1 and V is TRBV7-8, with TRBD2 matching 12 bases. J gave up 8 bases and V 3 bases, and 5 bases lay outside the gene matches. Germline V gene lookup returns CDR1 SGHVS and CDR2 FQNEAQ. The CDR3 loop spans 15 amino acids.

CDR3 sequence reads: CASSLGQGVGNTIYF. The CDR3 DNA is TGTGCCAGCAGCCTGGGACAGGGGGTTGGAAACACCATATATTTT. The chain recombines TRBV6-5 with TRBJ1-3; 11 bases line up with TRBD1. From germline, CDR1 is MNHEY and CDR2 SVGAGI. This CDR3 contains 15 residues. With 6 bases clipped from V and 3 bases from J, the junction kept 4 bases outside the gene matches.

The chain links TRBV4-3 to TRBJ1-4; perhaps TRBD1 as D (5 bases). With 0 bases removed from V and 8 bases from J, the gap between germline ends came to 19 bases. This CDR3 has 17 residues. Looked up from germline, CDR1 is LGHNA and CDR2 is YSLEER. In DNA, the CDR3 is TGCGCCAGCAGCCAAGACAGTCAAGGCAGGGTTGGCGAAAAACTGTTTTTT. Protein sequence: CASSQDSQGRVGEKLFF.

The J gene is TRBJ1-2, the V gene TRBV27; 10 nucleotides line up with TRBD1. With 6 bases clipped from V and 4 bases from J, the junction kept 11 bases outside the gene matches. The CDR3 length is 16 residues. CDR1 is MNHEY, CDR2 SMNVEV, per germline (reference sequence). The CDR3 sequence is CASSSGTGALSYGYTF. The CDR3 DNA follows: TGTGCCAGCAGCTCCGGGACAGGGGCCTTATCCTATGGCTACACCTTC.

This chain uses TRBV4-3 with TRBJ1-4, with no clear D. In germline, CDR1 is LGHNA, CDR2 YSLEER. The CDR3 runs 15 residues. The V end lost 0 bases, the J end lost 4 bases, and 9 bases lay between the germline ends. Here the CDR3 reads CASSQDPGLNEKLFF. The CDR3 DNA reads as TGCGCCAGCAGCCAAGACCCTGGACTTAATGAAAAACTGTTTTTT.

The J gene is TRBJ1-2, the V gene TRBV6-5, with TRBD1 matching 9 bases. The CDR3 totals 13 residues. Germline V CDR1 and CDR2: MNHEY, SVGAGI. Trimming at V came to 4 bases and at J to 8 bases, leaving 5 bases not matched to a gene. In DNA form, the CDR3 reads TGTGCCAGCAGTTCCGACAGGGGGTTCGGCTACACCTTC. Amino acids: CASSSDRGFGYTF.